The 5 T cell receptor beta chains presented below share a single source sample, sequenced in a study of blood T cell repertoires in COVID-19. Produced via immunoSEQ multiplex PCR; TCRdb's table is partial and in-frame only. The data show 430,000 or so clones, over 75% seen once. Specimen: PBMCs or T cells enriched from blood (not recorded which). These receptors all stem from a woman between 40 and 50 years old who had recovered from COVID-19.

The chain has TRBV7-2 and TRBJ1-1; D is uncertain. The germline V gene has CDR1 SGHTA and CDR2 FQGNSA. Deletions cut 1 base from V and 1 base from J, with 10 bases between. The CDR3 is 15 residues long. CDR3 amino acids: CASSLDAGPNTEAFF. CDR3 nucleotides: TGTGCCAGCAGCTTAGATGCAGGTCCGAACACTGAAGCTTTCTTT.

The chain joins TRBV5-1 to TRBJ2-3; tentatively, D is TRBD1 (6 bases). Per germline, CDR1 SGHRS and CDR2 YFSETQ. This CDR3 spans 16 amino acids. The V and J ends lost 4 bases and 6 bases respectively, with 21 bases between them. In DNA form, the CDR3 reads TGCGCCAGCAGCCCCTGGGCAGGGGCAGGGGTGGATACGCAGTATTTT. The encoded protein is CASSPWAGAGVDTQYF.

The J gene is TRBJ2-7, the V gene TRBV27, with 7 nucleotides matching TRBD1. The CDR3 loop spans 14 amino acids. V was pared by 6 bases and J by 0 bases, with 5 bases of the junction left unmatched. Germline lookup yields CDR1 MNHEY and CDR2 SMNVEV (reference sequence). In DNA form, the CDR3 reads TGTGCCAGCAGCCGGGACAGAGACTCCTACGAGCAGTACTTC. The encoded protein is CASSRDRDSYEQYF.

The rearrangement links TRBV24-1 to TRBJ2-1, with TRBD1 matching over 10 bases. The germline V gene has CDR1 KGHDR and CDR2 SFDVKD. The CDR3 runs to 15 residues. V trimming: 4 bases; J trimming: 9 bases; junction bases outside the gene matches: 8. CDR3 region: CATSERDRGISEQFF. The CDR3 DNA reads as TGTGCCACCAGTGAACGGGACAGGGGTATTAGTGAGCAGTTCTTC.

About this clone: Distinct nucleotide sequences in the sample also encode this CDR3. As DNA, the CDR3 is TGTGCCAGCAGCTTGGGGGCGGGAGCCTACAATGAGCAGTTCTTC. Encoded protein: CASSLGAGAYNEQFF. This sequence joins TRBV13 and TRBJ2-1; possible D gene TRBD2, 7 bases. Germline V CDR1 and CDR2: PRHDT, FYEKMQ (reference sequence). The V end lost 3 bases, the J end lost 2 bases, and 11 bases lay between the germline ends. This CDR3 contains 15 residues.